The present entry profiles one TCR beta chain with its context. Its target is not known. This entry belongs to a study of shared clonotypes between healthy human individuals. Whole-study findings and limits: Between a handful of donors, naive CD4 clonotypes were shared at a level of about 5%.

CD45RA+ naive and CD45RA-negative memory subsets were separated from CD4+ cells. The V gene lost 1 base and the J gene lost 2 bases, with 15 bases spanning the gap. The V gene's germline CDR1 is SNHLY and CDR2 FYNNEI. This CDR3 is 17 amino acids long. Under the authors' procedure: Junction-only immunoSEQ sequences carried no quality scores, so filtering differed. The table came from immunoSEQ multiplex PCR; TCRdb's copy has only in-frame clones and leaves some out. The V and J calls and clone size were taken over from that table, and D and trimming were inferred from the DNA. The sample lists 2 million to 2.5 million clones; approximately 94% were seen once.

The TCR comes from a man aged 18-30 years in good health. The sample was naive CD4+ T cells sorted from blood. Subset indicated: CD45RA+ positively selected. The rearrangement uses TRBV2 and TRBJ1-3; no reliable D call. CDR3 sequence (DNA): TGTGCCAGCAGTGAAGGGCCATCGCACAAGGCTGGAAACACCATATATTTT. Translated: CASSEGPSHKAGNTIYF.